The T cell receptor beta chain described here comes from a study of shared clonotypes between healthy human individuals. On the study more broadly: Those who served as donors were two women and a few men between the ages of 18 and 49.

In the original workflow: As immunoSEQ supplied junction-only sequences (without quality scores), filtering differed. The table came from immunoSEQ multiplex PCR; TCRdb's copy has only in-frame clones and leaves some out. V, J and clone size are taken as reported in that table, and D and trimming were inferred from the DNA itself. The data hold hundreds of thousands of clones, with about 95% observed a single time. Regarding the study as a whole: Donor scarcity curtailed the genetic and exposure-history diversity represented herein. The generation probabilities recorded for non-shared clonotypes fell below those of clonotypes shared by all four donors.

This CDR3 comprises 19 residues. With 3 bases removed from V and 4 bases from J, the gap between germline ends came to 25 bases. CDR1 and CDR2 from the germline V gene are MGHRA and YSYEKL. The naive CD8 subset, CD45RO-negative cells positively selected for CCR7, excluded terminally differentiated effector memory CD45RA+ cells. As regards this clone: Antigen specificity is unknown.

The sequence derives from a woman in her twenties or thirties in good health. This chain connects TRBV4-1 to TRBJ2-1; D might be TRBD1 (5 bases). Sequencing used naive CD8+ T cells sorted from blood. The CDR3 region has the DNA TGCGCCAGCAGCCACCTAACCACGCCCGGGTGGCAGGGTTACAATGAGCAGTTCTTC. Translation gives CASSHLTTPGWQGYNEQFF.